This T cell receptor beta chain was identified in a study of shared clonotypes between healthy human individuals. Study overall: Aged between 18 and 49, the donors were two women and three men. CD4 naive cells filled three plates per donor, CD4 memory three, CD8 naive two and CD8 memory one. General observations from the study: As a rule, naive subsets had a larger estimated richness than memory subsets.

Several immunoSEQ plates received, in even portions, the genomic DNA of each subset. Clones were sequenced by immunoSEQ multiplex PCR, and TCRdb holds only the in-frame ones, with some missing. The data show approximately 2,200,000 clones, around 93% seen once. This CDR3 region has 11 residues. Germline-derived CDR1 and CDR2 are SQVTM and ANQGSEA. Between the trimmed V and J ends, which lost 5 bases and 5 bases, there was a span of 6 bases. Turning to this clone: Its specificity is not known. The sample contains more than one DNA sequence encoding this CDR3.

Positive CCR7 selection of CD45RO-negative cells yielded the naive CD8 cells, and terminally differentiated effector memory CD45RA+ cells were excluded. This chain uses TRBV29-1 with TRBJ2-2; no reliable D call. This TCR was sampled from a man between 18 and 35 years old in good health. Some clones in this sample may be carry-over from other donors' samples. Sequencing used naive CD8+ T cells from PBMCs. The CDR3 DNA reads TGCAGCGTTTTAGGGACCGGGGAGCTGTTTTTT. This translates into CSVLGTGELFF.